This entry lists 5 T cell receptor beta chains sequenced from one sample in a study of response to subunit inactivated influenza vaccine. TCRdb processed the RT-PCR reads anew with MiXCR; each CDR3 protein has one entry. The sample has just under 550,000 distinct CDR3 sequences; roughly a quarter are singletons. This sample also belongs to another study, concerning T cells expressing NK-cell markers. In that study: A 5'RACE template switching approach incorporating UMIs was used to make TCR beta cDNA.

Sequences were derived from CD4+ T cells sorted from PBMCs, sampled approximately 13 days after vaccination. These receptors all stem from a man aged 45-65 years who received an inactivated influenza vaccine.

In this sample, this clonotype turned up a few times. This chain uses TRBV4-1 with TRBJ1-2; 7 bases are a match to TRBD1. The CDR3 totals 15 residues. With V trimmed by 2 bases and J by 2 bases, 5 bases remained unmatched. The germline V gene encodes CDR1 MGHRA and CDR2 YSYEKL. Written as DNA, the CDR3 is TGCGCCAGCAGCCAACATCAGGACAGGAACTATGGCTACACCTTC. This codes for CASSQHQDRNYGYTF.

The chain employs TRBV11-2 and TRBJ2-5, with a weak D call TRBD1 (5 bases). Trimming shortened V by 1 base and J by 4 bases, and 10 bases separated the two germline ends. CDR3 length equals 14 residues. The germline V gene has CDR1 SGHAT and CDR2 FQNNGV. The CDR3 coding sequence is TGTGCCAGCAGCTTAGGCAGGGTTTCAGAGACCCAGTACTTC. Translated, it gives CASSLGRVSETQYF.

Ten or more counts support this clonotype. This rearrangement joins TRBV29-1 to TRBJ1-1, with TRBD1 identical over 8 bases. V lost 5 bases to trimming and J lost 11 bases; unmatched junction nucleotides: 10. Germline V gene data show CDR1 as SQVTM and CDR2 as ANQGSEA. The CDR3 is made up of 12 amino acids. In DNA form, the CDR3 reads TGCAGCGTTCAGGGGGCCTCCGGATGGGCTTTCTTT. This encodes CSVQGASGWAFF.

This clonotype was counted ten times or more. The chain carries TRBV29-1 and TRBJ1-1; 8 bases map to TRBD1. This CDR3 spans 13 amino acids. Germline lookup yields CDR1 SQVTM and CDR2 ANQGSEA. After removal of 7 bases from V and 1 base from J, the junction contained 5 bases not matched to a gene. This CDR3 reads CSAGQGGNTEAFF. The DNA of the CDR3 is TGCAGCGCCGGACAGGGAGGGAACACTGAAGCTTTCTTT.

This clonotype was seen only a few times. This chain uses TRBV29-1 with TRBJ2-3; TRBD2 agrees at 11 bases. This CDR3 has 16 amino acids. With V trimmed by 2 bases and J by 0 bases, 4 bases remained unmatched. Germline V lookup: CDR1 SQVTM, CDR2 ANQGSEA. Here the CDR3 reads CSVEPRTSGSTDTQYF. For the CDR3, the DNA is TGCAGCGTTGAACCGAGGACTAGCGGGAGCACAGATACGCAGTATTTT.